This is a list of T cell receptor beta chains from one sample in a study of post-analysis software for immune sequencing data. MiXCR, run by TCRdb on the PCR reads, gives a single entry per CDR3 protein. In the table there are around 710,000 distinct CDR3 sequences, more than 45% of which are singletons. The sample comprised blood. Every receptor here comes from a girl aged 5-17 years with multiple sclerosis. Both conserved end residues are part of each CDR3. Fields, in order: CDR3 protein, CDR3 DNA, J gene, CDR3 length, D gene, clone size, V gene. D genes are given only for firm matches. Clone size is given for some rows only: seen once, a few or many times, or a class if the clone is expanded.

CDR3: CASSLEMSGANVLTF
DNA: TGTGCCAGCAGTTTAGAGATGAGTGGGGCCAACGTCCTGACTTTC
J: TRBJ2-6
length: 15
D: .
size: few
V: TRBV12-3/TRBV12-4

CDR3: CAITGGDERNEQFF
DNA: TGTGCCATCACTGGCGGCGACGAGCGCAATGAGCAGTTCTTC
J: TRBJ2-1
length: 14
D: .
size: few
V: TRBV10-3

CDR3: CSVETSGRGDTQYF
DNA: TGCAGCGTTGAGACTAGCGGGAGGGGGGATACGCAGTATTTT
J: TRBJ2-3
length: 14
D: TRBD2
size: few
V: TRBV29-1

CDR3: CSARRTAGGQPQHF
DNA: TGCAGTGCTAGAAGGACGGCGGGAGGTCAGCCCCAGCATTTT
J: TRBJ1-5
length: 14
D: .
size: .
V: TRBV20-1

CDR3: CSARGLAVLGNEQFF
DNA: TGCAGTGCCCGGGGACTAGCGGTCCTTGGGAATGAGCAGTTCTTC
J: TRBJ2-1
length: 15
D: TRBD2
size: .
V: TRBV20-1

CDR3: CSVRSTGAPEAFF
DNA: TGCAGCGTTAGGTCGACAGGGGCCCCTGAAGCTTTCTTT
J: TRBJ1-1
length: 13
D: TRBD1
size: many
V: TRBV29-1

CDR3: CASSLGPRTGTSYEQYF
DNA: TGCGCCAGCAGCTTAGGTCCCCGGACAGGGACCTCCTACGAGCAGTACTTC
J: TRBJ2-7
length: 17
D: TRBD1
size: .
V: TRBV5-1

CDR3: CSVVPSGRYSYEQYF
DNA: TGCAGCGTTGTTCCTAGCGGGAGGTACTCCTACGAGCAGTACTTC
J: TRBJ2-7
length: 15
D: TRBD2
size: .
V: TRBV29-1

CDR3: CATSDGTVIPYEQYF
DNA: TGTGCCACCAGCGACGGGACAGTCATCCCCTACGAGCAGTACTTC
J: TRBJ2-7
length: 15
D: TRBD1
size: .
V: TRBV15

CDR3: CSVTRDLARGGSTDTQYF
DNA: TGCAGCGTTACTCGAGACCTCGCTAGGGGCGGGAGCACAGATACGCAGTATTTT
J: TRBJ2-3
length: 18
D: .
size: .
V: TRBV29-1

CDR3: CASSESGQGNYGYTF
DNA: TGCGCCAGCAGTGAGTCCGGACAGGGAAACTATGGCTACACCTTC
J: TRBJ1-2
length: 15
D: TRBD1
size: many
V: TRBV10-2

CDR3: CASSLGVTRFTETQYF
DNA: TGTGCCAGCAGCTTGGGGGTGACTCGGTTTACGGAGACCCAGTACTTC
J: TRBJ2-5
length: 16
D: .
size: .
V: TRBV5-6

CDR3: CASSSPGGTGNEQYF
DNA: TGTGCCAGCAGTTCCCCCGGTGGGACAGGGAACGAGCAGTACTTC
J: TRBJ2-7
length: 15
D: TRBD1
size: .
V: TRBV12-3/TRBV12-4

CDR3: CASSDPGLTHYEQYF
DNA: TGTGCCAGCAGTGACCCGGGACTAACCCACTACGAGCAGTACTTC
J: TRBJ2-7
length: 15
D: TRBD2
size: few
V: TRBV12-3/TRBV12-4

CDR3: CASRPVLHGYTF
DNA: TGTGCCAGCAGACCCGTTCTTCATGGCTACACCTTC
J: TRBJ1-2
length: 12
D: .
size: .
V: TRBV12-3/TRBV12-4

CDR3: CASSLAPGTSYGYTF
DNA: TGTGCCAGCAGCCTAGCTCCCGGGACCAGTTATGGCTACACCTTC
J: TRBJ1-2
length: 15
D: .
size: .
V: TRBV7-9

CDR3: CASRTLAGAQETQYF
DNA: TGTGCCAGCAGAACGTTAGCGGGAGCCCAAGAGACCCAGTACTTC
J: TRBJ2-5
length: 15
D: TRBD2
size: .
V: TRBV6-5

CDR3: CASRQDRSEQYF
DNA: TGTGCCAGCAGACAGGACAGGTCCGAGCAGTACTTC
J: TRBJ2-7
length: 12
D: TRBD1
size: once
V: TRBV28

CDR3: CASSLVQESYEQYF
DNA: TGTGCCAGCAGCTTAGTACAGGAATCCTACGAGCAGTACTTC
J: TRBJ2-7
length: 14
D: .
size: few
V: TRBV11-3

CDR3: CASSVMRGLETQYF
DNA: TGTGCCAGCAGTGTCATGAGGGGTCTAGAGACCCAGTACTTC
J: TRBJ2-5
length: 14
D: .
size: few
V: TRBV28

CDR3: CASSIVGDGNYGYTF
DNA: TGTGCCAGTAGTATAGTGGGCGACGGAAACTATGGCTACACCTTC
J: TRBJ1-2
length: 15
D: .
size: .
V: TRBV19

CDR3: CASSLNRAYEQYF
DNA: TGTGCCAGCAGTTTGAACAGGGCCTACGAGCAGTACTTC
J: TRBJ2-7
length: 13
D: .
size: many
V: TRBV3-1

CDR3: CASSQEAVMTYEQYF
DNA: TGCGCCAGCAGCCAAGAGGCGGTCATGACCTACGAGCAGTACTTC
J: TRBJ2-7
length: 15
D: .
size: few
V: TRBV4-1

CDR3: CASSLTRQGRNEQYF
DNA: TGTGCCAGCAGCTTAACGCGACAGGGACGGAATGAGCAGTACTTC
J: TRBJ2-5
length: 15
D: TRBD1
size: .
V: TRBV7-3

CDR3: CASSLGGPRGEQYF
DNA: TGTGCCAGCAGTTTGGGCGGACCGAGAGGGGAGCAGTACTTC
J: TRBJ2-7
length: 14
D: .
size: .
V: TRBV27

CDR3: CASSPGRIEAFF
DNA: TGTGCCAGCAGCCCCGGACGGATTGAAGCTTTCTTT
J: TRBJ1-1
length: 12
D: .
size: .
V: TRBV7-2

CDR3: CATGAPGNEQFF
DNA: TGTGCCACCGGGGCCCCGGGCAATGAGCAGTTCTTC
J: TRBJ2-1
length: 12
D: .
size: .
V: TRBV27

CDR3: CSALPYTGGGTDTQYF
DNA: TGCAGTGCCCTACCCTACACGGGAGGAGGGACAGATACGCAGTATTTT
J: TRBJ2-3
length: 16
D: TRBD2
size: .
V: TRBV20-1

CDR3: CASTTPGYSGANVLTF
DNA: TGTGCCAGCACGACCCCTGGGTACTCTGGGGCCAACGTCCTGACTTTC
J: TRBJ2-6
length: 16
D: .
size: .
V: TRBV6-2/TRBV6-3

CDR3: CASRAVTGIYGYTF
DNA: TGTGCCAGCAGAGCCGTCACAGGGATCTATGGCTACACCTTC
J: TRBJ1-2
length: 14
D: .
size: .
V: TRBV6-1

CDR3: CATSGGDIRSTDTQYF
DNA: TGTGCCACCAGTGGTGGGGACATCCGAAGCACAGATACGCAGTATTTT
J: TRBJ2-3
length: 16
D: .
size: .
V: TRBV24-1